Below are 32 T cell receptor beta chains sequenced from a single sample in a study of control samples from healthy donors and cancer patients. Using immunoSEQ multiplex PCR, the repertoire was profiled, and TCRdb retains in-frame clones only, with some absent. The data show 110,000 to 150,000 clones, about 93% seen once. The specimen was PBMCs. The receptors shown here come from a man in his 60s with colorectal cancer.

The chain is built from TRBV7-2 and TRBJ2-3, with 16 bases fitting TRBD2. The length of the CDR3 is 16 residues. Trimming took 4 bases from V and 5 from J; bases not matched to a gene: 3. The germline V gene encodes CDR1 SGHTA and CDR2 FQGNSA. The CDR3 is CASSSGLAGGQDTQYF. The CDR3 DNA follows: TGTGCCAGCAGCTCGGGACTAGCGGGGGGGCAAGATACGCAGTATTTT. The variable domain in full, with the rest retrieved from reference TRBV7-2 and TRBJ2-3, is GAGVSQSPSNKVTEKGKDVELRCDPISGHTALYWYRQSLGQGLEFLIYFQGNSAPDKSGLPSDRFSAERTGGSVSTLTIQRTQQEDSAVYLCASSSGLAGGQDTQYFGPGTRLTVL.

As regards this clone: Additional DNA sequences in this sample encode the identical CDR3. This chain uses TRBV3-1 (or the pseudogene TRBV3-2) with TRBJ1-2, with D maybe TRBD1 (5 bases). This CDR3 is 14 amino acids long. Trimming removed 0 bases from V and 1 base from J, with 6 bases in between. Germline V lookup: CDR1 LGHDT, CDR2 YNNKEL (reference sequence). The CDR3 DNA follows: TGTGCCAGCAGCCAAGATGGGGGTAACTATGGCTACACCTTC. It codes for CASSQDGGNYGYTF.

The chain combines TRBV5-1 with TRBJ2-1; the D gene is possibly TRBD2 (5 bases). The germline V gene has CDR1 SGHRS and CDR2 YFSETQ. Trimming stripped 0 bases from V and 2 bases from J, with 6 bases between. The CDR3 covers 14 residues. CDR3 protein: CASSLGGAYNEQFF. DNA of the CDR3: TGCGCCAGCAGCTTGGGGGGAGCCTACAATGAGCAGTTCTTC.

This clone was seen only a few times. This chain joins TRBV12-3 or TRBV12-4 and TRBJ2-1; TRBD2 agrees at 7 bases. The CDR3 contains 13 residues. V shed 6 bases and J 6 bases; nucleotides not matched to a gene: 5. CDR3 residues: CASSLGGGNEQFF. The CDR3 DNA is TGTGCCAGCAGCCTGGGGGGGGGCAATGAGCAGTTCTTC.

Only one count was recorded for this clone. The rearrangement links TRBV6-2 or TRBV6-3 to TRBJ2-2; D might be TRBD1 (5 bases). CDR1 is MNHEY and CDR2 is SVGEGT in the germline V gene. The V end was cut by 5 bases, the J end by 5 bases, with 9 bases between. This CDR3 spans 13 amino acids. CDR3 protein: CASSPQGTGELFF. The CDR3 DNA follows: TGTGCCAGCAGTCCCCAGGGAACCGGGGAGCTGTTTTTT.

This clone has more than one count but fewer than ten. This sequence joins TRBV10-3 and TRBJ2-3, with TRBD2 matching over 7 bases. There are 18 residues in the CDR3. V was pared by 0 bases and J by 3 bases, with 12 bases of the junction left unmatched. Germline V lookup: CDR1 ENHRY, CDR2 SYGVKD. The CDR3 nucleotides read TGTGCCATCAGTGAGTCGGGCTGGGTAGCGGGCGAGACAGATACGCAGTATTTT. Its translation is CAISESGWVAGETDTQYF.

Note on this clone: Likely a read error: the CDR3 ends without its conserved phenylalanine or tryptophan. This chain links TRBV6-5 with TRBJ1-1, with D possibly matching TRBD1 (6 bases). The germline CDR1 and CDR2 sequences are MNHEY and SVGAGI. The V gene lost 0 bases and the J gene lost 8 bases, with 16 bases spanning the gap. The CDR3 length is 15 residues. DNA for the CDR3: TGTGCCAGCAGTTACTCGTCAGGGGATAGGGGAGAAGCTTTCTCT. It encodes CASSYSSGDRGEAFS.

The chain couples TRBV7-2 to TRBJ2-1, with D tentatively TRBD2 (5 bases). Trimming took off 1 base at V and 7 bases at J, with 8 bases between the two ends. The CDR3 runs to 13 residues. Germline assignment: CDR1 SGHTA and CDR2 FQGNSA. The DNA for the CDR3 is TGTGCCAGCAGCTTAGGTAGCGTTAATGAGCAGTTCTTC. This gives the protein CASSLGSVNEQFF.

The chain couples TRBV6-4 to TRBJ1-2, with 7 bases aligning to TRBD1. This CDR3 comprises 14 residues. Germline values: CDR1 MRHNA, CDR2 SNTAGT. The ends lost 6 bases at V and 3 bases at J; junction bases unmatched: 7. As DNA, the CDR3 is TGTGCCAGCAGCCCGGGGCAGGGGGACTATGGCTACACCTTC. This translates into CASSPGQGDYGYTF.

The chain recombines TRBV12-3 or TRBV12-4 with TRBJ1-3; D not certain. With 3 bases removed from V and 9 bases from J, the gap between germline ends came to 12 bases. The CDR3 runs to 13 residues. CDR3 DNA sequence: TGTGCCAGCAGTTTGGCAACGGAGGGCACCATATATTTT. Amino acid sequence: CASSLATEGTIYF.

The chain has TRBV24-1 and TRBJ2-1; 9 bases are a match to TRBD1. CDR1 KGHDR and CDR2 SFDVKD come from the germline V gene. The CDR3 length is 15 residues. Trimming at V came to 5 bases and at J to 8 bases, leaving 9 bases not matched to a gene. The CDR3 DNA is TGTGCCACCAGTGGATGGGGACAGGGAATGGATGAGCAGTTCTTC. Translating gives CATSGWGQGMDEQFF.

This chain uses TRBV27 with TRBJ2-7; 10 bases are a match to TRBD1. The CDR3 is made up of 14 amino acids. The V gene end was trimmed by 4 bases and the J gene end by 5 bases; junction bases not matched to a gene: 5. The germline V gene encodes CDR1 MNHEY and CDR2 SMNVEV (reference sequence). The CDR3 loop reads CASSWRQGADEQYF. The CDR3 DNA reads TGTGCCAGCAGTTGGAGACAGGGGGCCGACGAGCAGTACTTC.

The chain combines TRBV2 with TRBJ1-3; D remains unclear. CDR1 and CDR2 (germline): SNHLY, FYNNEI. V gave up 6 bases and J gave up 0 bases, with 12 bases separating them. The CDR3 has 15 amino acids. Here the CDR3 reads CASRAGTTSGNTIYF. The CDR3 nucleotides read TGTGCCAGCAGGGCCGGAACAACCTCTGGAAACACCATATATTTT.

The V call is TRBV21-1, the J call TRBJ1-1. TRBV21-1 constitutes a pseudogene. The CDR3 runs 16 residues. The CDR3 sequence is CASSKAIPGGAMGAFF. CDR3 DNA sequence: TGTGCCAGCAGCAAAGCGATTCCAGGGGGGGCGATGGGAGCTTTCTTT.

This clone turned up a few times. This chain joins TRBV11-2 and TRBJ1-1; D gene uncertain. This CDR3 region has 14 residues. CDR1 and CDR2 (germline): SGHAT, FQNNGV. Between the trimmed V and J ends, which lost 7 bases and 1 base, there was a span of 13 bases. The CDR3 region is CASTIGVGNTEAFF. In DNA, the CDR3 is TGTGCCAGCACCATTGGGGTAGGGAACACTGAAGCTTTCTTT.

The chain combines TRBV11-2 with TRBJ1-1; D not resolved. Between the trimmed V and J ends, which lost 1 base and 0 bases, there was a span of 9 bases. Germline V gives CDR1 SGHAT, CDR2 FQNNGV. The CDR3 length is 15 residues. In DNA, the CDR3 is TGTGCCAGCAGCTTAGGGCCGGGGATGAACACTGAAGCTTTCTTT. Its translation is CASSLGPGMNTEAFF.

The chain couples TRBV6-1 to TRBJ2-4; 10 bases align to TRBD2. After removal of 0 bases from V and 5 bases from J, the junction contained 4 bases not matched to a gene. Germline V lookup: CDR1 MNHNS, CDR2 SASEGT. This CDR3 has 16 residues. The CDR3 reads CASSEASGGAQNIQYF. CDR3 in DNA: TGTGCCAGCAGTGAAGCAAGCGGGGGGGCCCAAAACATTCAGTACTTC.

Here the CDR3 DNA reads TGTGCAAGTCGCTTAGGGGGCAGGCAAGAGACCCAGTACTTC. Its protein product is CASRLGGRQETQYF. The chain joins TRBV12-2 to TRBJ2-5; no DNA check was done on the table's D call, TRBD1. TRBV12-2 represents a pseudogene. The CDR3 loop spans 14 amino acids.

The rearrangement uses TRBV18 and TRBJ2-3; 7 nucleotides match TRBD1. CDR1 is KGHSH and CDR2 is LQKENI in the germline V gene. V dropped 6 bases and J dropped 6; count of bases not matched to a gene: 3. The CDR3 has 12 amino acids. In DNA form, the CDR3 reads TGTGCCAGCTCCCCCAGGGGGGATACGCAGTATTTT. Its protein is CASSPRGDTQYF.

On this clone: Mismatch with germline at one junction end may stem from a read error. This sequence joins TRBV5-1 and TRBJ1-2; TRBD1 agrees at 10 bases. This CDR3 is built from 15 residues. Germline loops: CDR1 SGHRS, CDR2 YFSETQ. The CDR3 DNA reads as TGCGCCAGCAGATTGGAGGGACAGGGGTCCTATGGCTACACCTTC. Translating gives CASRLEGQGSYGYTF.

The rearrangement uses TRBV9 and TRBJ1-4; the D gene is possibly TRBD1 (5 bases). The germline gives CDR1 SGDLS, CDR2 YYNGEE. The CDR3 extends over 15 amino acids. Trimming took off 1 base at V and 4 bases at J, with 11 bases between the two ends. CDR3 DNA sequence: TGTGCCAGCAGCGTATTAACCGGGGGTAATGAAAAACTGTTTTTT. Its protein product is CASSVLTGGNEKLFF.

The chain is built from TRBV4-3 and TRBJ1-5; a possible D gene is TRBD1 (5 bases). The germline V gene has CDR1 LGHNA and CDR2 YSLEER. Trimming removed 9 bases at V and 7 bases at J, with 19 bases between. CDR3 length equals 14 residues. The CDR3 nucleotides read TGCGCCAGTGGGCCCCGGCTTGGGGACCAGCCCCAGCATTTT. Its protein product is CASGPRLGDQPQHF.

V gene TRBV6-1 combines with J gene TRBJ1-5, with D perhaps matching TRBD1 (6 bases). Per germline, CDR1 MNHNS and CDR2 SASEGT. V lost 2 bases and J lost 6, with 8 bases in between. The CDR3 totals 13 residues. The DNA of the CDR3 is TGTGCCAGCAGTGAAACAGGGTTTCAGCCCCAGCATTTT. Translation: CASSETGFQPQHF.

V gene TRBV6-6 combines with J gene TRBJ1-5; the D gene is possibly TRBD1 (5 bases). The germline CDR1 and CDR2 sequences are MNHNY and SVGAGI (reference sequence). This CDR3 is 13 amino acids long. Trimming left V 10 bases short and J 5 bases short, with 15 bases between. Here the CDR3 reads CATSDGGYQPQHF. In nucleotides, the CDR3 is TGTGCCACCTCAGACGGGGGGTATCAGCCCCAGCATTTT.

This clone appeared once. In DNA form, the CDR3 reads TGCAGCGTTACAGCCACAAGCTCTGGAAACACCATATATTTT. Its protein is CSVTATSSGNTIYF. The chain joins TRBV29-1 to TRBJ1-3; D not resolved. V was clipped by 5 bases and J by 0 bases, with 11 bases between them. Germline V lookup: CDR1 SQVTM, CDR2 ANQGSEA. CDR3 length: 14 residues.

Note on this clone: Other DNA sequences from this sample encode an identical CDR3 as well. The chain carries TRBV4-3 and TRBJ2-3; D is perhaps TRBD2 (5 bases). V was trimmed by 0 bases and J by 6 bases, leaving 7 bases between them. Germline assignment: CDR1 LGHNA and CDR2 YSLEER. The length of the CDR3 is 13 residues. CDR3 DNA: TGCGCCAGCAGCCAAGATGGGGAGGATACGCAGTATTTT. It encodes CASSQDGEDTQYF.

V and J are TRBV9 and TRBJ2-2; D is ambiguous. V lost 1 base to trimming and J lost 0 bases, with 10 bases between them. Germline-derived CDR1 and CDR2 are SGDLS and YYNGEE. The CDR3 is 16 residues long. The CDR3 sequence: CASSVSASPNTGELFF. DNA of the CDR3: TGTGCCAGCAGCGTATCCGCCAGCCCGAACACCGGGGAGCTGTTTTTT.

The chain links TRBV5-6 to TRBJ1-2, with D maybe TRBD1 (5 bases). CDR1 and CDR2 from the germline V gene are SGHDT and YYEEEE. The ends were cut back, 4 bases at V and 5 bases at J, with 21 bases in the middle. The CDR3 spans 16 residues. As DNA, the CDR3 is TGTGCCAGCAGCCCGAATCCAGACAGTACGGTTTATGGCTACACCTTC. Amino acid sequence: CASSPNPDSTVYGYTF.

Here the CDR3 reads CASSLGQLYEQYF. In DNA form, the CDR3 reads TGTGCCAGCAGCTTGGGACAATTGTACGAGCAGTACTTC. This chain links TRBV5-6 with TRBJ2-7; D unclear. The CDR3 spans 13 residues. Germline CDR1 reads SGHDT; CDR2 reads YYEEEE. Trimming left V 0 bases short and J 4 bases short, with 8 bases between.

CDR3 nucleotide sequence: TGTGCCAGCAGCCCCGGACAGGGAATTTATAATGAAAAACTGTTTTTT. The encoded protein is CASSPGQGIYNEKLFF. The rearrangement joins TRBV7-9 to TRBJ1-4; 8 nucleotides match TRBD1. The CDR3 extends over 16 amino acids. Per germline, CDR1 SEHNR and CDR2 FQNEAQ (reference sequence). V shed 5 bases and J 4 bases; nucleotides not matched to a gene: 9.

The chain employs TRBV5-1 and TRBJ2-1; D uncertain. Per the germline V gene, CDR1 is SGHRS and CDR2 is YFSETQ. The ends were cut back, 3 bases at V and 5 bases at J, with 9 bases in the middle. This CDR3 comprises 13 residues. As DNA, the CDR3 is TGCGCCAGCAGCTGGGCTCTAGACAATGAGCAGTTCTTC. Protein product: CASSWALDNEQFF. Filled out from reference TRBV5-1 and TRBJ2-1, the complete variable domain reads KAGVTQTPRYLIKTRGQQVTLSCSPISGHRSVSWYQQTPGQGLQFLFEYFSETQRNKGNFPGRFSGRQFSNSRSEMNVSTLELGDSALYLCASSWALDNEQFFGPGTRLTVL.

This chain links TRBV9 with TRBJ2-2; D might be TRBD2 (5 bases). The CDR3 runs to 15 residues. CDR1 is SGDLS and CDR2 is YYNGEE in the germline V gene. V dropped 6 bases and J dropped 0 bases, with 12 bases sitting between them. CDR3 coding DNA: TGTGCCAGCAACCGTGACGGGACGAACACCGGGGAGCTGTTTTTT. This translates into CASNRDGTNTGELFF. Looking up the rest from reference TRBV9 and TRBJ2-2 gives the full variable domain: DSGVTQTPKHLITATGQRVTLRCSPRSGDLSVYWYQQSLDQGLQFLIQYYNGEERAKGNILERFSAQQFPDLHSELNLSSLELGDSALYFCASNRDGTNTGELFFGEGSRLTVL.